This T cell receptor beta chain was found in a study of T cells after yellow fever vaccination. Study in general: SMART-Seq v4 Ultra Low Input served to prepare low-cell-number fractions.

Remarks on this clonotype: Its antigen is unidentified.

Germline assignment: CDR1 SGHKS and CDR2 YYEKEE (reference sequence). This CDR3 region has 13 residues. The ends were cut back, 2 bases at V and 4 bases at J, with 9 bases in the middle. MiXCR was run by TCRdb on the 5' RACE reads, yielding one entry per CDR3 protein. The top ten hold less than 20% of the sample, which has 250,000 to 400,000 distinct CDR3 sequences, 3.5% to 4.5% seen once. Study observations and caveats: Researchers noted that a small share of clonotypes showed up in both CD4 and CD8 compartments. Reappearance after the booster was observed for most primary-vaccination clones (more than 95% CD4, about 86% CD8). Contaminants from the bulk population, in the form of abundant clonotypes, could be found in FACS-sorted repertoires.

This material consisted of PBMCs, taken 15 days after the yellow fever booster vaccination. The chain recombines TRBV5-5 with TRBJ2-5; D unresolved. The receptor's source is a man between 18 and 35 years old who received the YFV17D yellow fever vaccine. The CDR3 nucleotides are TGTGCCAGCAGCTTACGTCTGCGAGAGACCCAGTACTTC. This codes for CASSLRLRETQYF.